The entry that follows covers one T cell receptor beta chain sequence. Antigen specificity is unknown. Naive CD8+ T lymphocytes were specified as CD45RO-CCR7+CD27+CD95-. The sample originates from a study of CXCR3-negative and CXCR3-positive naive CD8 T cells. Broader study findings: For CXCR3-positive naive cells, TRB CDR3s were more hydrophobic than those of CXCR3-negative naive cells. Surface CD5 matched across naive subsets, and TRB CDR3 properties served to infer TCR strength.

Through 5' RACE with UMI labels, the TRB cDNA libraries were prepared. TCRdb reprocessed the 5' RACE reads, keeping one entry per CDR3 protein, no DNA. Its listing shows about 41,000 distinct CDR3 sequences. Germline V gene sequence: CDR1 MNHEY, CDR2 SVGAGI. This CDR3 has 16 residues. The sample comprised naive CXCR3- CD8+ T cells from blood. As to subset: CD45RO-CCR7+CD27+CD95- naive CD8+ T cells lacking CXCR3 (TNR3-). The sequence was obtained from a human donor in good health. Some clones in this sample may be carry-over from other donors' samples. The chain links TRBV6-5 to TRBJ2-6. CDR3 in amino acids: CASESSSVSGANVLTF.